The clone carrying this T cell receptor beta chain was picked up one time. What it binds is unknown. The V and J ends lost 2 bases and 5 bases, in that order; junction bases with no gene match: 11. The germline V gene encodes CDR1 MNHNY and CDR2 SVGAGI (reference sequence). This CDR3 comprises 16 residues. This record comes from a study of beta chain features in type 1 diabetes. Regarding the study as a whole: Significant though moderate, a shortening of TCRB CDR3s appeared in all four CD4+ subsets of Type 1 diabetes patients.

Reverse transcribing all isolated RNA meant expressed TCRB transcripts were sequenced. The average output of naive, central memory and regulatory T cell samples was a few million reads. Sequencing used immunoSEQ multiplex PCR; TCRdb keeps in-frame clones, though not all of them. The table records roughly 130,000 clones, about 17% of them present only once. This receptor was obtained from a young man with type 1 diabetes. J is TRBJ2-5 and V is TRBV6-6; TRBD1 matches 7 bases. The sequencing input was central memory CD4+ T cells from blood. The CDR3 here is CASSYPTGSNPETQYF. CDR3 nucleotides: TGTGCCAGCAGTTACCCGACAGGGTCCAACCCCGAGACCCAGTACTTC.